A selection of T cell receptor beta chains follows, all from one sample in a study of identical twins. TCRdb re-called the 5' RACE reads through MiXCR, storing one row per CDR3 protein. The sample lists about 300,000 distinct CDR3 sequences, 9% to 15% occurring once. These data were likewise used in another study, on yellow fever vaccine responses in identical twins.

The sample consisted of CD8+ T cells sorted from blood. The receptor set was obtained from a young woman in good health. CDR3s leave out the opening cysteine and the closing phenylalanine or tryptophan. Some rows mark clone size as missing; the rest say once, few, many or name a class of expanded clone.

CDR3 length,clone size,V gene,J gene,CDR3 protein
10,-,TRBV20-1,TRBJ2-1,SANRESNEQF
14,-,TRBV4-1,TRBJ2-2,ASSKGDISATGELF
11,-,TRBV13,TRBJ1-2,ASSLARDYGYT
12,-,TRBV20-1,TRBJ1-1,SARGRQQNTEAF
12,-,TRBV24-1,TRBJ2-7,ATSDPGLGHEQY
13,-,TRBV5-4,TRBJ2-1,ASSLETGNFDEQF
16,few,TRBV5-1,TRBJ2-1,ASSLEILADVSYNEQF
11,many,TRBV12-3/TRBV12-4,TRBJ2-1,ASSFGGYNEQF
9,-,TRBV2,TRBJ1-2,ATIQGGGYT
14,-,TRBV6-2/TRBV6-3,TRBJ2-5,ASSYSPGRSQETQY
12,few,TRBV20-1,TRBJ1-5,SARVGMSNQPQH
12,many,TRBV4-2,TRBJ2-1,ASSQLGPHNEQF
19,few,TRBV3-1,TRBJ2-1,ASSHRRGLAGDTQSYNEQF
15,many,TRBV9,TRBJ2-1,ASSVGGGNGKDNEQF
11,-,TRBV7-3,TRBJ1-1,ASSLSSETEAF
10,few,TRBV12-5,TRBJ2-2,ASVEGSGELF
12,-,TRBV28,TRBJ2-7,ASSPLRETYEQY
11,many,TRBV20-1,TRBJ2-7,SARDKSSYEQY
13,-,TRBV6-2/TRBV6-3,TRBJ2-1,ASKQLAGAYNEQF
14,few,TRBV4-1,TRBJ2-2,ASSQKREGFYRELF
13,few,TRBV4-1,TRBJ2-5,ASSRTAVWDETQY
14,many,TRBV24-1,TRBJ2-1,ATSSGSGANYNEQF
12,few,TRBV19,TRBJ2-7,ASSIGTGTYEQY
15,few,TRBV2,TRBJ2-7,ASRPSRGLAGGREQY
10,many,TRBV9,TRBJ2-1,ASSTGGDEQF